These 14 T cell receptor beta chains were all obtained from the same sample, sequenced in a study of cytotoxic CD8 clonotypes in ibrutinib-treated CLL. The table came from immunoSEQ multiplex PCR; TCRdb's copy has only in-frame clones and leaves some out. The table lists about 63,000 clones, approximately 71% of them singletons. The sequenced sample was PBMCs, obtained after 12 months of ibrutinib treatment. The receptor source for this set is a human donor with chronic lymphocytic leukemia.

The CDR3 reads CASSVGNGQPQHF. The CDR3 nucleotides are TGTGCCAGCAGCGTAGGGAACGGTCAGCCCCAGCATTTT. This sequence joins TRBV9 and TRBJ1-5, with unresolved D. The germline gives CDR1 SGDLS, CDR2 YYNGEE. This CDR3 has 13 residues. The V and J ends lost 0 bases and 6 bases respectively, with 7 bases between them.

Regarding this clone: Different DNA sequences within this sample yield the same CDR3. The chain employs TRBV6-1 and TRBJ2-7; tentatively, D is TRBD2 (6 bases). The CDR3 spans 13 residues. V lost 4 bases and J 2 bases, leaving 9 bases between the germline ends. CDR1 and CDR2 from the germline V gene are MNHNS and SASEGT. CDR3: CASSVAGTYEQYF. In DNA form, the CDR3 reads TGTGCCAGCAGTGTCGCGGGAACCTACGAGCAGTACTTC.

The count of this clone is one. The gene calls are TRBV5-1 and TRBJ2-2, with D perhaps given as TRBD1 or TRBD2 (5 bases each). CDR1 is SGHRS, CDR2 YFSETQ, per germline. The CDR3 contains 15 residues. V lost 0 bases and J 6 bases, leaving 12 bases between the germline ends. The CDR3 nucleotides read TGCGCCAGCAGCTTGGGCCGAACGGGACCCGGGGAGCTGTTTTTT. The encoded protein is CASSLGRTGPGELFF.

The genes are TRBV30 and TRBJ2-7; possibly TRBD1 for D (6 bases). Germline values: CDR1 GTSNPN, CDR2 SVGIG (reference sequence). The CDR3 loop spans 15 amino acids. Trimming cost V 2 bases and J 4 bases, with 18 bases left between them. CDR3: CAWSSPRTALYEQYF. Written as DNA, the CDR3 is TGTGCCTGGAGTTCCCCCCGGACAGCTCTTTACGAGCAGTACTTC. Full variable domain (missing parts from reference TRBV30 and TRBJ2-7): SQTIHQWPATLVQPVGSPLSLECTVEGTSNPNLYWYRQAAGRGLQLLFYSVGIGQISSEVPQNLSASRPQDRQFILSSKKLLLSDSGFYLCAWSSPRTALYEQYFGPGTRLTVT.

The gene calls are TRBV5-1 and TRBJ2-2, with 8 bases aligning to TRBD1. V dropped 3 bases and J dropped 0; count of bases not matched to a gene: 4. This CDR3 has 16 amino acids. Germline V lookup: CDR1 SGHRS, CDR2 YFSETQ. CDR3 in amino acids: CASSSWTGPNTGELFF. The CDR3 bases are TGCGCCAGCAGCTCATGGACAGGGCCGAACACCGGGGAGCTGTTTTTT.

The genes are TRBV7-2 and TRBJ1-1; possibly TRBD1 for D (5 bases). The CDR3 consists of 15 residues. V lost 2 bases, J lost 1 base, and 11 bases lay in between. Germline values: CDR1 SGHTA, CDR2 FQGNSA. The CDR3 coding sequence is TGTGCCAGCAGCTTATATCGCAGGGCGAACACTGAAGCTTTCTTT. Its protein is CASSLYRRANTEAFF.

This rearrangement joins TRBV9 to TRBJ2-2; 10 nucleotides line up with TRBD2. The trim removed 0 bases at V and 4 bases at J, leaving 3 bases unmatched. Germline assignment: CDR1 SGDLS and CDR2 YYNGEE. This CDR3 spans 16 amino acids. DNA for the CDR3: TGTGCCAGCAGCGTAGGACTAGCGGGTCTCACCGGGGAGCTGTTTTTT. This translates into CASSVGLAGLTGELFF.

In this sample, this clone turned up once. V usage is TRBV2 and J usage is TRBJ2-1; the D gene is possibly TRBD1 (5 bases). Germline V gene sequence: CDR1 SNHLY, CDR2 FYNNEI. The CDR3 loop spans 15 amino acids. V lost 4 bases, J lost 6 bases, and 16 bases lay in between. CDR3 in amino acids: CASSALNRQGNEQFF. In DNA, the CDR3 is TGTGCCAGCAGTGCACTGAACCGCCAGGGCAATGAGCAGTTCTTC.

This chain links TRBV6-6 with TRBJ2-7; TRBD1 matches at 8 bases. Germline-derived CDR1 and CDR2 are MNHNY and SVGAGI (reference sequence). The V gene end was trimmed by 5 bases and the J gene end by 3 bases; junction bases not matched to a gene: 6. The CDR3 runs to 14 residues. This CDR3 is CASSPDRGVYEQYF. The DNA of the CDR3 is TGTGCCAGCAGTCCCGACAGGGGAGTCTACGAGCAGTACTTC.

The chain has TRBV19 and TRBJ1-1, with D possibly matching TRBD1 (5 bases). CDR1 and CDR2 (germline): LNHDA, SQIVND (reference sequence). The germline V and J ends were trimmed by 8 bases and 2 bases, with 15 bases remaining between them. The CDR3 covers 14 residues. The CDR3 here is CASFSAGLNTEAFF. CDR3 nucleotide sequence: TGTGCCAGTTTCTCCGCAGGGCTCAACACTGAAGCTTTCTTT. Complete variable domain (other parts from reference TRBV19 and TRBJ1-1): DGGITQSPKYLFRKEGQNVTLSCEQNLNHDAMYWYRQDPGQGLRLIYYSQIVNDFQKGDIAEGYSVSREKKESFPLTVTSAQKNPTAFYLCASFSAGLNTEAFFGQGTRLTVV.

A remark on this clone: One end of the junction varies from germline; a read error may be responsible. The chain has TRBV5-1 and TRBJ2-1; the D is unclear. Germline V gene sequence: CDR1 SGHRS, CDR2 YFSETQ. The CDR3 runs to 14 residues. The CDR3 sequence: CASRLESSYNEQFF. CDR3 in DNA: TGCGCCAGCAGATTGGAGAGCTCCTACAATGAGCAGTTCTTC.

The gene calls are TRBV15 and TRBJ2-3, with 16 bases matching TRBD2. Germline V gene lookup returns CDR1 LNHNV and CDR2 YYDKDF (reference sequence). The CDR3 consists of 15 residues. After removal of 5 bases from V and 6 bases from J, the junction contained 2 bases not matched to a gene. The chain's CDR3 is CATSPGLAGGDTQYF. In nucleotides, the CDR3 is TGTGCCACCAGCCCGGGACTAGCGGGAGGGGATACGCAGTATTTT.

The chain joins TRBV5-6 to TRBJ1-2; no clear D gene. Germline V gene data show CDR1 as SGHDT and CDR2 as YYEEEE. CDR3 length equals 11 residues. Trimming removed 4 bases from V and 7 bases from J, with 8 bases in between. The CDR3 bases are TGTGCCAGCAGCCGTCGGGCTGGCTACACCTTC. Its protein is CASSRRAGYTF.

This rearrangement joins TRBV4-3 to TRBJ1-2, with 7 nucleotides matching TRBD1. CDR3 length: 16 residues. V was pared by 1 base and J by 0 bases, with 5 bases of the junction left unmatched. Germline values: CDR1 LGHNA, CDR2 YSLEER. CDR3 in DNA: TGCGCCAGCAGCCAAGGTCCCACAGGGGCTAACTATGGCTACACCTTC. Encoded protein: CASSQGPTGANYGYTF.